These 29 T cell receptor beta chains came from one sample sequenced in a study of blood T cell repertoires in COVID-19 (dated by TCRdb to the early 2020s). The library was produced with the immunoSEQ multiplex PCR assay. TCRdb provides this immuneACCESS table in a form limited to in-frame rearrangements. Some clones are lacking; in checked studies, under half of them reflect an unresolved V gene, and why the rest are absent is not known. This sample holds 100,000 or so clones; about three quarters were observed only once. The top ten clones comprise approximately 15% of the sample. Sequenced material: peripheral blood. These receptors all stem from a woman aged 80 or over with acute or convalescent COVID-19.

This clone is termed medium-sized. Other nucleotide sequences in the sample specify the same CDR3. V and J are TRBV19 and TRBJ1-1; TRBD1 matches at 8 bases. This CDR3 is 15 amino acids long. With V trimmed by 6 bases and J by 1 base, 7 bases remained unmatched. Germline CDR1 reads LNHDA; CDR2 reads SQIVND (reference sequence). CDR3 bases: TGTGCCAGTAGCCTTACCGGGACAGGGAACACTGAAGCTTTCTTT. Protein sequence: CASSLTGTGNTEAFF.

The chain employs TRBV7-8 and TRBJ2-1, with 13 bases that match TRBD2. Germline V CDR1 and CDR2: SGHVS, FQNEAQ. The CDR3 contains 16 residues. V dropped 5 bases and J dropped 4; count of bases not matched to a gene: 5. The CDR3 sequence is CASSLKGLAGYNEQFF. The DNA for the CDR3 is TGTGCCAGCAGCCTCAAGGGACTAGCGGGGTACAATGAGCAGTTCTTC.

V gene TRBV14 combines with J gene TRBJ2-7; weak D call: TRBD1 (5 bases). This CDR3 is built from 13 residues. The V end lost 0 bases, the J end lost 12 bases, and 15 bases lay between the germline ends. From germline, CDR1 is SGHDN and CDR2 FVKESK. CDR3 protein: CASSQDPRQKWYF. The CDR3 DNA reads TGTGCCAGCAGCCAAGATCCCAGACAGAAGTGGTACTTC. The whole variable domain, filled in from reference TRBV14 and TRBJ2-7, reads EAGVTQFPSHSVIEKGQTVTLRCDPISGHDNLYWYRRVMGKEIKFLLHFVKESKQDESGMPNNRFLAERTGGTYSTLKVQPAELEDSGVYFCASSQDPRQKWYFGPGTRLTVT.

This clone was observed a handful of times. The gene calls are TRBV29-1 and TRBJ1-2; D is ambiguous. CDR1 and CDR2 from the germline V gene are SQVTM and ANQGSEA. V was pared by 6 bases and J by 0 bases, with 14 bases between. The CDR3 has 14 amino acids. The CDR3 nucleotides are TGCAGCGTGGCGGGCGGGCAGGCTAACTATGGCTACACCTTC. The encoded protein is CSVAGGQANYGYTF. The full variable domain, rest sourced from reference TRBV29-1 and TRBJ1-2, is SAVISQKPSRDICQRGTSLTIQCQVDSQVTMMFWYRQQPGQSLTLIATANQGSEATYESGFVIDKFPISRPNLTFSTLTVSNMSPEDSSIYLCSVAGGQANYGYTFGSGTRLTVV.

J is TRBJ1-2 and V is TRBV7-3; TRBD1 might be the D (5 bases). The CDR3 has 15 amino acids. V lost 5 bases and J 8 bases, leaving 21 bases between the germline ends. Germline V gene lookup returns CDR1 SGHTA and CDR2 FQGTGA. The CDR3 nucleotides are TGTGCCAGCAGCCACGGCGGGGCCAGCCTGGGCGGCTACACCTTC. Encoded protein: CASSHGGASLGGYTF.

This chain joins TRBV27 and TRBJ1-1; no firm D call. The germline gives CDR1 MNHEY, CDR2 SMNVEV (reference sequence). The ends were cut back, 4 bases at V and 1 base at J, with 10 bases in the middle. This CDR3 has 14 amino acids. The CDR3 coding sequence is TGTGCCAGCAGTTGGGGAGATAGGAACACTGAAGCTTTCTTT. It encodes CASSWGDRNTEAFF.

This chain joins TRBV10-3 and TRBJ2-3; the match to TRBD2 covers 8 bases. The V gene's germline CDR1 is ENHRY and CDR2 SYGVKD. The CDR3 totals 13 residues. The junction had 4 bases not matched to a gene; V was cut back by 6 bases and J by 5 bases. The CDR3 spells CAISGGVEDTQYF. In DNA, the CDR3 is TGTGCCATCAGCGGGGGGGTCGAAGATACGCAGTATTTT.

This chain connects TRBV29-1 to TRBJ1-1; 7 bases map to TRBD1. V dropped 6 bases and J dropped 3; count of bases not matched to a gene: 10. There are 14 residues in the CDR3. Germline values: CDR1 SQVTM, CDR2 ANQGSEA. CDR3: CSVLPQGRYTEAFF. In nucleotides, the CDR3 is TGCAGCGTCCTACCACAGGGGAGGTACACTGAAGCTTTCTTT.

Here the CDR3 reads CSASNRRYNEQFF. In DNA, the CDR3 is TGCAGTGCTAGTAATAGGAGGTACAATGAGCAGTTCTTC. V is TRBV20-1 and J is TRBJ2-1; tentatively, D is TRBD2 (5 bases). CDR1 DFQATT and CDR2 SNEGSKA come from the germline V gene (reference sequence). CDR3 length: 13 residues. Trimming stripped 3 bases from V and 4 bases from J, with 10 bases between.

The rearrangement joins TRBV7-2 to TRBJ1-2, with 9 bases matching TRBD1. The CDR3 runs to 12 residues. J lost 8 bases, V lost 5 bases, and 3 bases had no gene match. CDR1 SGHTA and CDR2 FQGNSA come from the germline V gene. CDR3 coding DNA: TGTGCCAGCAGCGGGACAGGGAGCGGCTACACCTTC. Amino acids: CASSGTGSGYTF. The full variable domain, rest sourced from reference TRBV7-2 and TRBJ1-2, is GAGVSQSPSNKVTEKGKDVELRCDPISGHTALYWYRQSLGQGLEFLIYFQGNSAPDKSGLPSDRFSAERTGGSVSTLTIQRTQQEDSAVYLCASSGTGSGYTFGSGTRLTVV.

This chain links TRBV30 with TRBJ1-1; D gene ambiguous. The CDR3 covers 12 residues. Trimming removed 1 base from V and 5 bases from J, with 8 bases in between. Germline V gene sequence: CDR1 GTSNPN, CDR2 SVGIG (reference sequence). In nucleotides, the CDR3 is TGTGCCTGGAGTGAAACGAGAACTGAAGCTTTCTTT. Translating gives CAWSETRTEAFF.

The chain employs TRBV2 and TRBJ1-2; tentative D call: TRBD1 (6 bases). V shed 5 bases and J shed 7 bases, with 20 bases lying between them. CDR1 is SNHLY and CDR2 is FYNNEI in the germline V gene. The CDR3 runs to 15 residues. The CDR3 DNA sequence: TGTGCCAGCAGTCCGACCGGACAGAATCACTTTGGCTACACCTTC. Encoded protein: CASSPTGQNHFGYTF.

The chain recombines TRBV28 with TRBJ1-1; D not certain. CDR3 length: 13 amino acids. Trimming shortened V by 5 bases and J by 1 base, and 8 bases separated the two germline ends. CDR1 is MDHEN and CDR2 is SYDVKM in the germline V gene. The CDR3 reads CASSSDPNTEAFF. The CDR3 DNA follows: TGTGCCAGCAGTAGCGACCCGAACACTGAAGCTTTCTTT.

There are a few counts of this clone. The CDR3 nucleotides read TGTGCCAGCAGTCGGGCGGGGAGCAACTATGGCTACACCTTC. As protein: CASSRAGSNYGYTF. The V and J genes are TRBV3-1 (or the pseudogene TRBV3-2) and TRBJ1-2; no clear D. Germline V gives CDR1 LGHDT, CDR2 YNNKEL (reference sequence). This CDR3 region has 14 residues. V lost 6 bases, J lost 2 bases, and 13 bases lay in between.

The chain recombines TRBV19 with TRBJ2-4, with D perhaps TRBD2 (6 bases). V was shortened by 5 bases and J by 3 bases, with 17 bases between the two germline ends. There are 16 residues in the CDR3. The germline V gene encodes CDR1 LNHDA and CDR2 SQIVND (reference sequence). The CDR3 spells CASSPGLSGVKNIQYF. The CDR3 DNA reads TGTGCCAGTAGTCCCGGACTATCTGGGGTCAAAAACATTCAGTACTTC.

The chain carries TRBV19 and TRBJ2-7; 12 nucleotides agree with TRBD1. The CDR3 consists of 17 residues. CDR1 is LNHDA and CDR2 is SQIVND in the germline V gene (reference sequence). V was pared by 3 bases and J by 7 bases, with 13 bases of the junction left unmatched. The CDR3 DNA reads TGTGCCAGTAGTATGGCATCGGCCGGGACAGGGGGCCGGGAGCAGTACTTC. As protein: CASSMASAGTGGREQYF.

This chain links TRBV28 with TRBJ1-4; D uncertain. This CDR3 region has 15 residues. Per germline, CDR1 MDHEN and CDR2 SYDVKM. V shed 5 bases and J shed 4 bases, with 14 bases lying between them. The CDR3 DNA sequence: TGTGCCAGCAGTCCGACTGGCGGCTATAATGAAAAACTGTTTTTT. As protein: CASSPTGGYNEKLFF.

This clone was counted a single time. CDR3 nucleotides: TGCGCCAGCAGCTTGAGGTCCCCCGGGGGGTCGAACACCGGGGAGCTGTTTTTT. Translated: CASSLRSPGGSNTGELFF. V and J are TRBV5-1 and TRBJ2-2, with TRBD2 matching 7 bases. The CDR3 loop spans 18 amino acids. V lost 1 base to trimming and J lost 0 bases; unmatched junction nucleotides: 9. Germline CDR1 is SGHRS and CDR2 is YFSETQ.

The chain links TRBV11-2 to TRBJ2-5; 9 bases are a match to TRBD2. Germline lookup yields CDR1 SGHAT and CDR2 FQNNGV. The CDR3 contains 16 residues. V dropped 4 bases and J dropped 2; count of bases not matched to a gene: 8. The CDR3 region has the DNA TGTGCCAGCAGCTCAAGCGGGGGGATGACACAAGAGACCCAGTACTTC. It specifies CASSSSGGMTQETQYF.

The chain carries TRBV5-4 and TRBJ1-1; 8 bases are a match to TRBD1. The CDR3 is 14 residues long. With 4 bases clipped from V and 5 bases from J, the junction kept 7 bases outside the gene matches. Germline CDR1 SGHNT, CDR2 YYREEE (reference sequence). CDR3 loop: CASSPPGGGTEAFF. The CDR3 nucleotides read TGTGCCAGCAGCCCTCCAGGGGGCGGAACTGAAGCTTTCTTT. The variable domain in full, completed from reference TRBV5-4 and TRBJ1-1, reads ETGVTQSPTHLIKTRGQQVTLRCSSQSGHNTVSWYQQALGQGPQFIFQYYREEENGRGNFPPRFSGLQFPNYSSELNVNALELDDSALYLCASSPPGGGTEAFFGQGTRLTVV.

In regard to this clone: This clone may be a read error of a much larger clone one base away. The sample holds other DNA sequences that translate to the same CDR3. The chain couples TRBV6-2 or TRBV6-3 to TRBJ2-2, with TRBD1 matching over 10 bases. After removal of 0 bases from V and 3 bases from J, the junction contained 1 base not matched to a gene. From germline, CDR1 is MNHEY and CDR2 SVGEGT. This CDR3 comprises 16 residues. CDR3 amino acids: CASSYSGTGDTGELFF. CDR3 sequence (DNA): TGTGCCAGCAGTTACTCTGGGACAGGGGACACCGGGGAGCTGTTTTTT.

The chain is built from TRBV19 and TRBJ1-2; D uncertain. Trimming removed 5 bases at V and 0 bases at J, with 4 bases between. The germline CDR1 and CDR2 sequences are LNHDA and SQIVND (reference sequence). This CDR3 has 12 amino acids. CDR3 amino acids: CASSPANYGYTF. The DNA for the CDR3 is TGTGCCAGTAGTCCCGCTAACTATGGCTACACCTTC.

The V and J genes are TRBV7-9 and TRBJ1-4; a weak D match, TRBD1 (5 bases). The CDR3 is 16 amino acids. V lost 2 bases to trimming and J lost 6 bases, with 16 bases between them. Germline assignment: CDR1 SEHNR and CDR2 FQNEAQ (reference sequence). The CDR3 region has the DNA TGTGCCAGCAGCTTATGGAGCGGGGGGAACGATGAAAAACTGTTTTTT. It encodes CASSLWSGGNDEKLFF.

The chain couples TRBV7-6 to TRBJ2-7; the D gene is possibly TRBD2 (5 bases). Trimming removed 1 base at V and 0 bases at J, with 7 bases between. CDR3 length: 14 amino acids. Germline V CDR1 and CDR2: SGHVS, FNYEAQ. CDR3 sequence: CASSLVGSSYEQYF. The CDR3 nucleotides are TGTGCCAGCAGCTTAGTGGGGAGCTCCTACGAGCAGTACTTC.

The CDR3 region is CASSQRETNTEAFF. CDR3 DNA sequence: TGCGCCAGCAGTCAAAGAGAAACGAACACTGAAGCTTTCTTT. The chain joins TRBV23-1 to TRBJ1-1; D is uncertain. TRBV23-1 is treated as an ORF (open reading frame) with a function not yet certain. V lost 2 bases and J 1 base, leaving 8 bases between the germline ends. This CDR3 spans 14 amino acids.

This clone came up a few times. The chain has TRBV5-1 and TRBJ2-7; tentative D call: TRBD2 (7 bases). Trimming took off 0 bases at V and 6 bases at J, with 10 bases between the two ends. Germline values: CDR1 SGHRS, CDR2 YFSETQ. The CDR3 runs 13 residues. CDR3 residues: CASSLEGGGEQYF. In DNA form, the CDR3 reads TGCGCCAGCAGCTTGGAGGGAGGGGGCGAGCAGTACTTC.

The chain links TRBV7-3 to TRBJ2-7, with TRBD1 identical over 7 bases. The CDR3 covers 12 residues. Germline loops: CDR1 SGHTA, CDR2 FQGTGA. The V segment lost 2 bases and the J segment 7 bases; nucleotides outside the gene matches: 2. The CDR3 reads CASSLAGGEQYF. The CDR3 DNA follows: TGTGCCAGCAGCTTAGCAGGGGGAGAGCAGTACTTC.

The CDR3 loop is CASSFGLAGGGQFF. DNA for the CDR3: TGTGCCAGCAGTTTCGGACTAGCGGGGGGTGGACAGTTCTTC. The chain recombines TRBV27 with TRBJ2-1; 14 nucleotides match TRBD2. The CDR3 is made up of 14 amino acids. Germline V CDR1 and CDR2: MNHEY, SMNVEV (reference sequence). Losses at the gene ends were 3 bases for V and 13 bases for J; bases not matched to a gene: 5.

This clone was seen a single time. The rearrangement uses TRBV5-4 and TRBJ2-2; TRBD1 matches 11 bases. The germline V gene has CDR1 SGHNT and CDR2 YYREEE (reference sequence). V dropped 3 bases and J dropped 2; count of bases not matched to a gene: 3. The CDR3 is 16 residues long. CDR3 amino acids: CASSWGQGVNTGELFF. The CDR3 DNA follows: TGTGCCAGCAGCTGGGGACAGGGGGTAAACACCGGGGAGCTGTTTTTT.